The rows below give T cell receptor beta chains drawn from one sample of a study of PD-L1 blockade in urothelial cancer. Libraries were prepared by immunoSEQ multiplex PCR; TCRdb keeps only in-frame clonotypes and omits some of them. This table has tens of thousands of clones, roughly 87% appearing once. Material: PBMCs, obtained around atezolizumab (anti-PD-L1) treatment. Receptors were obtained from a man between 65 and 85 years old with urothelial cancer. Both conserved end residues are part of each CDR3. The order of the fields is J gene, clone size, D gene, V gene, CDR3 protein, CDR3 DNA. The D gene is left open where the match is weak. Clone size is stated in some rows and not others, as once, few, many or a class when expanded.

J gene: TRBJ2-1; clone size: NA; D gene: TRBD2; V gene: TRBV7-2; CDR3 protein: CASSLASGGARNEQFF; CDR3 DNA: TGTGCCAGCAGCTTAGCGTCCGGGGGGGCAAGGAATGAGCAGTTCTTC
J gene: TRBJ1-3; clone size: many; D gene: NA; V gene: TRBV6-5; CDR3 protein: CASSYSQAYSGNTIYF; CDR3 DNA: TGTGCCAGCAGTTACTCACAGGCTTACTCTGGAAACACCATATATTTT
J gene: TRBJ2-2; clone size: NA; D gene: NA; V gene: TRBV7-2; CDR3 protein: CASSLVGDTGELFF; CDR3 DNA: TGTGCCAGCAGCTTAGTGGGAGACACCGGGGAGCTGTTTTTT
J gene: TRBJ2-2; clone size: NA; D gene: NA; V gene: TRBV2; CDR3 protein: CASSELAVPGELFF; CDR3 DNA: TGTGCCAGCAGTGAACTGGCAGTACCCGGGGAGCTGTTTTTT
J gene: TRBJ2-5; clone size: NA; D gene: TRBD2; V gene: TRBV13; CDR3 protein: CASSRGGAEETQYF; CDR3 DNA: TGTGCCAGCAGCCGCGGGGGGGCGGAAGAGACCCAGTACTTC
J gene: TRBJ2-2; clone size: NA; D gene: TRBD2; V gene: TRBV7-8; CDR3 protein: CASSLGGLAGAYTGELFF; CDR3 DNA: TGTGCCAGCAGCTTAGGGGGACTAGCGGGGGCCTACACCGGGGAGCTGTTTTTT
J gene: TRBJ2-3; clone size: NA; D gene: NA; V gene: TRBV9; CDR3 protein: CASSVDSQHTDTQYF; CDR3 DNA: TGTGCCAGCAGCGTAGATAGCCAACACACAGATACGCAGTATTTT
J gene: TRBJ2-2; clone size: NA; D gene: TRBD2; V gene: TRBV19; CDR3 protein: CASSTSGANTGELFF; CDR3 DNA: TGTGCCAGTAGTACTAGCGGGGCGAACACCGGGGAGCTGTTTTTT
J gene: TRBJ1-2; clone size: NA; D gene: NA; V gene: TRBV29-1; CDR3 protein: CSVELDGGWYGYTF; CDR3 DNA: TGCAGCGTTGAATTGGATGGGGGCTGGTATGGCTACACCTTC
J gene: TRBJ1-6; clone size: few; D gene: NA; V gene: TRBV9; CDR3 protein: CASTTDYNSPLHF; CDR3 DNA: TGTGCCAGCACCACTGACTATAATTCACCCCTCCACTTT
J gene: TRBJ2-7; clone size: NA; D gene: TRBD1; V gene: TRBV7-9; CDR3 protein: CASSFSPDRGGEQYF; CDR3 DNA: TGTGCCAGCAGCTTTTCCCCGGACAGGGGTGGCGAGCAGTACTTC
J gene: TRBJ1-1; clone size: NA; D gene: NA; V gene: TRBV5-6; CDR3 protein: CASSSGFYTEAFF; CDR3 DNA: TGTGCCAGCAGCTCAGGGTTTTACACTGAAGCTTTCTTT
J gene: TRBJ2-5; clone size: NA; D gene: TRBD1; V gene: TRBV12-5; CDR3 protein: CASGIQTGTNQETQYF; CDR3 DNA: TGTGCTAGTGGTATCCAGACAGGGACCAACCAAGAGACCCAGTACTTC
J gene: TRBJ2-3; clone size: once; D gene: TRBD2; V gene: TRBV5-1; CDR3 protein: CASSLAYFGGGIDTQYF; CDR3 DNA: TGCGCCAGCAGCTTGGCCTATTTCGGGGGGGGTATAGATACGCAGTATTTT
J gene: TRBJ2-3; clone size: NA; D gene: NA; V gene: TRBV5-1; CDR3 protein: CASSLAAGIGGTDTQYF; CDR3 DNA: TGCGCCAGCAGCTTGGCCGCGGGGATCGGGGGCACAGATACGCAGTATTTT
J gene: TRBJ2-7; clone size: NA; D gene: TRBD2; V gene: TRBV5-6; CDR3 protein: CASSLRPSLAGGLYEQYF; CDR3 DNA: TGTGCCAGCAGCCTAAGACCATCTCTAGCGGGGGGGCTATACGAGCAGTACTTC
J gene: TRBJ2-7; clone size: NA; D gene: TRBD1; V gene: TRBV19; CDR3 protein: CASSITRGQGIYEQYF; CDR3 DNA: TGTGCCAGTAGTATTACCCGCGGACAGGGAATCTACGAGCAGTACTTC
J gene: TRBJ1-1; clone size: once; D gene: TRBD1; V gene: TRBV19; CDR3 protein: CASYNRGGTEAFF; CDR3 DNA: TGTGCCAGTTATAACAGGGGTGGCACTGAAGCTTTCTTT
J gene: TRBJ1-2; clone size: NA; D gene: NA; V gene: TRBV4-1; CDR3 protein: CASSQGQGYYGYTF; CDR3 DNA: TGCGCCAGCAGCCAAGGTCAGGGGTACTATGGCTACACCTTC
J gene: TRBJ2-1; clone size: NA; D gene: NA; V gene: TRBV4-1; CDR3 protein: CASSQEEASSYNEQFF; CDR3 DNA: TGCGCCAGCAGCCAAGAGGAGGCTAGCTCCTACAATGAGCAGTTCTTC
J gene: TRBJ2-7; clone size: NA; D gene: NA; V gene: TRBV5-1; CDR3 protein: CASSLDITYEQYF; CDR3 DNA: TGCGCCAGCAGCTTGGACATAACCTACGAGCAGTACTTC
J gene: TRBJ2-5; clone size: NA; D gene: TRBD1; V gene: TRBV6-1; CDR3 protein: CASSDNRDRVGDETQYF; CDR3 DNA: TGTGCCAGCAGTGACAACCGGGACAGGGTTGGGGACGAGACCCAGTACTTC
J gene: TRBJ2-3; clone size: NA; D gene: TRBD2; V gene: TRBV11-2; CDR3 protein: CASSLALAGGDTQYF; CDR3 DNA: TGTGCCAGCAGCTTAGCGCTAGCGGGGGGGGATACGCAGTATTTT
J gene: TRBJ2-2; clone size: NA; D gene: TRBD2; V gene: TRBV6-6; CDR3 protein: CASRAGAGELFF; CDR3 DNA: TGTGCCAGCAGAGCGGGAGCCGGGGAGCTGTTTTTT
J gene: TRBJ2-1; clone size: NA; D gene: NA; V gene: TRBV5-5; CDR3 protein: CASSAVAALNNEQFF; CDR3 DNA: TGTGCCAGCAGTGCCGTAGCGGCCCTTAACAATGAGCAGTTCTTC
J gene: TRBJ2-1; clone size: once; D gene: NA; V gene: TRBV2; CDR3 protein: CASSVGLAPANEQFF; CDR3 DNA: TGTGCCAGCAGTGTAGGGCTAGCGCCTGCCAATGAGCAGTTCTTC
J gene: TRBJ2-7; clone size: NA; D gene: TRBD1; V gene: TRBV7-9; CDR3 protein: CASSLGSGGLAEQYF; CDR3 DNA: TGTGCCAGCAGCTTAGGGTCAGGGGGCCTTGCCGAGCAGTACTTC
J gene: TRBJ1-2; clone size: NA; D gene: NA; V gene: TRBV7-9; CDR3 protein: CASSLALDSYGYTF; CDR3 DNA: TGTGCCAGCAGCTTAGCCCTGGACAGCTATGGCTACACCTTC
J gene: TRBJ1-3; clone size: NA; D gene: TRBD1; V gene: TRBV7-2; CDR3 protein: CASSFTGGSGNTIYF; CDR3 DNA: TGTGCCAGCAGCTTCACAGGGGGCTCTGGAAACACCATATATTTT
J gene: TRBJ1-5; clone size: NA; D gene: NA; V gene: TRBV5-1; CDR3 protein: CASSLEGDSNQPQHF; CDR3 DNA: TGCGCCAGCAGCTTGGAAGGAGATAGCAATCAGCCCCAGCATTTT
J gene: TRBJ2-7; clone size: NA; D gene: NA; V gene: TRBV7-9; CDR3 protein: CASSQQGFSYEQYF; CDR3 DNA: TGTGCCAGCAGCCAGCAGGGGTTTTCCTACGAGCAGTACTTC
J gene: TRBJ1-1; clone size: once; D gene: NA; V gene: TRBV19; CDR3 protein: CASSPRGLEGTEAFF; CDR3 DNA: TGTGCCAGTAGTCCCCGGGGACTTGAGGGCACTGAAGCTTTCTTT
J gene: TRBJ2-4; clone size: NA; D gene: TRBD1; V gene: TRBV11-2; CDR3 protein: CASSLDPAGGGYF; CDR3 DNA: TGTGCCAGCAGCTTAGACCCCGCAGGGGGCGGGTACTTC
J gene: TRBJ2-2; clone size: once; D gene: NA; V gene: TRBV29-1; CDR3 protein: CSVAMLQGGGGELFF; CDR3 DNA: TGCAGCGTTGCTATGCTCCAGGGGGGCGGAGGGGAGCTGTTTTTT
J gene: TRBJ2-7; clone size: NA; D gene: NA; V gene: TRBV7-8; CDR3 protein: CASSPTGRSYEQYF; CDR3 DNA: TGTGCCAGCAGTCCAACAGGGCGCTCCTACGAGCAGTACTTC
J gene: TRBJ2-7; clone size: NA; D gene: NA; V gene: TRBV14; CDR3 protein: CASTSGTTSYEQYF; CDR3 DNA: TGTGCCAGTACTTCCGGGACAACCTCCTACGAGCAGTACTTC
J gene: TRBJ1-4; clone size: NA; D gene: TRBD1; V gene: TRBV5-4; CDR3 protein: CASSLGQGQEKLFF; CDR3 DNA: TGTGCCAGCAGCTTGGGCCAGGGACAGGAAAAACTGTTTTTT
J gene: TRBJ1-3; clone size: NA; D gene: NA; V gene: TRBV30; CDR3 protein: CAWSTGVGNTIYF; CDR3 DNA: TGTGCCTGGTCGACCGGGGTTGGAAACACCATATATTTT
J gene: TRBJ2-5; clone size: few; D gene: TRBD1; V gene: TRBV7-2; CDR3 protein: CASSYNSQGAETQYF; CDR3 DNA: TGTGCCAGCAGCTACAACTCCCAGGGGGCTGAGACCCAGTACTTC
J gene: TRBJ2-1; clone size: NA; D gene: NA; V gene: TRBV5-4; CDR3 protein: CASSRQAGAHSYNEQFF; CDR3 DNA: TGTGCCAGCAGCCGCCAGGCGGGGGCCCACTCCTACAATGAGCAGTTCTTC
J gene: TRBJ1-1; clone size: once; D gene: NA; V gene: TRBV6-5; CDR3 protein: CASRGGDTEAFF; CDR3 DNA: TGTGCCAGCAGGGGAGGGGACACTGAAGCTTTCTTT
J gene: TRBJ2-7; clone size: few; D gene: TRBD2; V gene: TRBV11-3; CDR3 protein: CASSFSGFEQYF; CDR3 DNA: TGTGCCAGCAGCTTTAGCGGGTTCGAGCAGTACTTC
J gene: TRBJ1-2; clone size: NA; D gene: TRBD1; V gene: TRBV19; CDR3 protein: CASSIGGQENYGYTF; CDR3 DNA: TGTGCCAGTAGTATAGGGGGACAGGAAAACTATGGCTACACCTTC
J gene: TRBJ2-5; clone size: NA; D gene: NA; V gene: TRBV29-1; CDR3 protein: CSAGGAEETQYF; CDR3 DNA: TGCAGCGCTGGGGGGGCGGAAGAGACCCAGTACTTC
J gene: TRBJ2-5; clone size: NA; D gene: TRBD1; V gene: TRBV15; CDR3 protein: CATSSTGTKTQYF; CDR3 DNA: TGTGCCACCAGCTCGACAGGGACGAAGACCCAGTACTTC
J gene: TRBJ1-1; clone size: NA; D gene: NA; V gene: TRBV9; CDR3 protein: CASSVGDISEAFF; CDR3 DNA: TGTGCCAGCAGCGTAGGAGACATCTCTGAAGCTTTCTTT
J gene: TRBJ2-3; clone size: NA; D gene: NA; V gene: TRBV7-2; CDR3 protein: CASSSYSTDTQYF; CDR3 DNA: TGTGCCAGCAGCTCCTATAGCACAGATACGCAGTATTTT
J gene: TRBJ1-4; clone size: NA; D gene: TRBD1; V gene: TRBV6-1; CDR3 protein: CASRGTVNEKLFF; CDR3 DNA: TGTGCCAGCAGAGGGACAGTTAATGAAAAACTGTTTTTT
J gene: TRBJ2-2; clone size: NA; D gene: NA; V gene: TRBV15; CDR3 protein: CATSRDWVRGSENTGELFF; CDR3 DNA: TGTGCCACCAGCAGAGATTGGGTCAGGGGATCGGAAAACACCGGGGAGCTGTTTTTT
J gene: TRBJ2-1; clone size: NA; D gene: TRBD2; V gene: TRBV7-2; CDR3 protein: CASSFVRRGRGSYNEQFF; CDR3 DNA: TGTGCCAGCAGCTTCGTCAGACGCGGGCGGGGGTCCTACAATGAGCAGTTCTTC
J gene: TRBJ1-3; clone size: NA; D gene: TRBD1; V gene: TRBV7-9; CDR3 protein: CASSLDRGNTIYF; CDR3 DNA: TGTGCCAGCAGCTTGGACAGGGGAAACACCATATATTTT
J gene: TRBJ2-5; clone size: NA; D gene: NA; V gene: TRBV7-8; CDR3 protein: CASSLEVGALGSQYF; CDR3 DNA: TGTGCCAGCAGCTTAGAGGTGGGGGCCCTTGGGTCCCAGTACTTC
J gene: TRBJ2-1; clone size: NA; D gene: TRBD2; V gene: TRBV19; CDR3 protein: CASSRERGGKSEQFF; CDR3 DNA: TGTGCCAGTAGTAGAGAGCGGGGGGGGAAGTCTGAGCAGTTCTTC
J gene: TRBJ2-3; clone size: NA; D gene: NA; V gene: TRBV6-5; CDR3 protein: CASTPPGADTQYF; CDR3 DNA: TGTGCCAGCACCCCACCAGGGGCGGATACGCAGTATTTT